A single sample gave rise to the 7 T cell receptor beta chains below, sequenced in a study of cytomegalovirus exposure and HLA in healthy donors. PCR involved 60 Vbeta and 13 Jbeta primers. Using immunoSEQ multiplex PCR, the repertoire was profiled, and TCRdb retains in-frame clones only, with some absent. This repertoire includes around 48,000 clones. The sequenced material came from PBMCs. These receptor sequences come from a female donor in good health and CMV-seronegative.

The CDR3 DNA is TGTGCCAGCAGCTTACCCCTAGCGCGTGAGCAGTTCTTC. Translated: CASSLPLAREQFF. The chain has TRBV7-9 and TRBJ2-1; tentatively, D is TRBD2 (6 bases). CDR1 and CDR2 (germline): SEHNR, FQNEAQ (reference sequence). V was trimmed by 2 bases and J by 9 bases, leaving 11 bases between them. The CDR3 runs to 13 residues.

V is TRBV15 and J is TRBJ2-7; D is possibly TRBD2 (6 bases). The CDR3 loop spans 15 amino acids. The V and J ends lost 0 bases and 6 bases respectively, with 15 bases between them. Germline CDR1 and CDR2: LNHNV and YYDKDF (reference sequence). CDR3: CATSRDLTSFPEQYF. The CDR3 coding sequence is TGTGCCACCAGCAGAGATCTGACTAGTTTCCCCGAGCAGTACTTC.

The chain joins TRBV15 to TRBJ2-7; weak D call: TRBD2 (5 bases). Germline CDR1 is LNHNV and CDR2 is YYDKDF (reference sequence). This CDR3 comprises 13 residues. Trimming shortened V by 1 base and J by 6 bases, and 10 bases separated the two germline ends. The CDR3 DNA is TGTGCCACCAGCAGAGGGGAGTGGGGCGAGCAGTACTTC. It codes for CATSRGEWGEQYF.

J is TRBJ1-5 and V is TRBV6-6, with a weak D call TRBD1 (5 bases). Trimming removed 2 bases from V and 7 bases from J, with 15 bases in between. The CDR3 covers 15 residues. Looked up from germline, CDR1 is MNHNY and CDR2 is SVGAGI (reference sequence). CDR3 residues: CASSYRDSRIQPQHF. In DNA form, the CDR3 reads TGTGCCAGCAGTTACCGCGACAGCCGAATACAGCCCCAGCATTTT.

The gene calls are TRBV5-1 and TRBJ2-5; D is undetermined. This CDR3 has 12 amino acids. V was pared by 0 bases and J by 2 bases, with 2 bases between. Germline lookup yields CDR1 SGHRS and CDR2 YFSETQ. The CDR3 reads CASSLAQETQYF. The CDR3 nucleotides read TGCGCCAGCAGCTTGGCTCAAGAGACCCAGTACTTC.

This chain joins TRBV7-9 and TRBJ1-1; D perhaps matches TRBD1 (6 bases). V was cut by 5 bases and J by 1 base, with 8 bases left in between. Germline V CDR1 and CDR2: SEHNR, FQNEAQ (reference sequence). The CDR3 runs to 13 residues. CDR3 in amino acids: CASSRQANTEAFF. DNA for the CDR3: TGTGCCAGCAGCCGACAGGCGAACACTGAAGCTTTCTTT.

The V gene is TRBV15, the J gene TRBJ2-1; the D gene is possibly TRBD1 (5 bases). Trimming removed 2 bases from V and 0 bases from J, with 8 bases in between. Germline CDR1 and CDR2: LNHNV and YYDKDF (reference sequence). This CDR3 comprises 15 residues. CDR3 residues: CATSRQGSSYNEQFF. The CDR3 DNA sequence: TGTGCCACCAGCAGACAGGGAAGCTCCTACAATGAGCAGTTCTTC.